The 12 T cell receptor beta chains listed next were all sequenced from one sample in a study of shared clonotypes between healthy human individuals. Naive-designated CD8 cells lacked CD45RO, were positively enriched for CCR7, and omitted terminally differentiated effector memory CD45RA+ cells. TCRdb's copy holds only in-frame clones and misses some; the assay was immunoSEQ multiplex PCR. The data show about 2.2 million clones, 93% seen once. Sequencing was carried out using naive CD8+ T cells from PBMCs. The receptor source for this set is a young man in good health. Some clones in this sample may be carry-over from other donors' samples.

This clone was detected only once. The CDR3 spells CASSLGSSGHDEQFF. DNA for the CDR3: TGTGCCAGCAGCTTAGGTTCTAGCGGGCACGATGAGCAGTTCTTC. The chain uses TRBV7-7 and TRBJ2-1; TRBD2 matches at 8 bases. Trimming cost V 1 base and J 8 bases; bases outside gene matches: 7. The germline V gene encodes CDR1 SSHAT and CDR2 FNYEAQ (reference sequence). The CDR3 runs to 15 residues.

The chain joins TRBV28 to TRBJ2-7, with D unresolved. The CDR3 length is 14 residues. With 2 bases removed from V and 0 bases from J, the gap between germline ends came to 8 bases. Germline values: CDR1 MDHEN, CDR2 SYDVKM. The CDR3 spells CASSLIIRSYEQYF. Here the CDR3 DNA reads TGTGCCAGCAGTTTAATTATCCGCTCCTACGAGCAGTACTTC.

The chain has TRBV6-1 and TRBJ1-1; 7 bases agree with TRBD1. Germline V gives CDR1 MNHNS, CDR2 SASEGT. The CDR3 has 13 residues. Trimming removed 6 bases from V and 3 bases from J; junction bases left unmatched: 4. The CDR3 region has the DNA TGTGCCAGCAGGGGGACAGTTTACACTGAAGCTTTCTTT. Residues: CASRGTVYTEAFF.

The CDR3 loop is CASSEEARGSEAFF. CDR3 coding DNA: TGTGCCAGCAGTGAAGAGGCACGGGGTTCTGAAGCTTTCTTT. The chain combines TRBV2 with TRBJ1-1; unclear D gene. This CDR3 region has 14 residues. The V end lost 1 base, the J end lost 6 bases, and 12 bases lay between the germline ends. Germline loops: CDR1 SNHLY, CDR2 FYNNEI. Full variable domain (missing parts from reference TRBV2 and TRBJ1-1): EPEVTQTPSHQVTQMGQEVILRCVPISNHLYFYWYRQILGQKVEFLVSFYNNEISEKSEIFDDQFSVERPDGSNFTLKIRSTKLEDSAMYFCASSEEARGSEAFFGQGTRLTVV.

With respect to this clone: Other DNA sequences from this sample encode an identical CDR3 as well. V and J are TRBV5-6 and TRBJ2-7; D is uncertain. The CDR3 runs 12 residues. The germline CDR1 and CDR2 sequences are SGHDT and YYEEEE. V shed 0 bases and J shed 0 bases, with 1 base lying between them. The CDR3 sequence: CASSLVSYEQYF. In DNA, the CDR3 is TGTGCCAGCAGCTTGGTCTCCTACGAGCAGTACTTC.

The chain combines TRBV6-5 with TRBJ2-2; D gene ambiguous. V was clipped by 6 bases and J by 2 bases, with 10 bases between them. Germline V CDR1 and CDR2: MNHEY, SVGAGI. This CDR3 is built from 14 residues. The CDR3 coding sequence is TGTGCCAGCAGGGTCCTGGCTAACACCGGGGAGCTGTTTTTT. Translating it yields CASRVLANTGELFF.

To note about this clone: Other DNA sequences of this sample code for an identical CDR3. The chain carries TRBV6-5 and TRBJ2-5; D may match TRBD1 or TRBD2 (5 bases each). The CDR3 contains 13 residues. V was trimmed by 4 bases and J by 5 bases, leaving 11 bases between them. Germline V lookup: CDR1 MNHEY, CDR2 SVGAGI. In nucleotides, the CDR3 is TGTGCCAGCAGTTGGGACCGCGAGGAGACCCAGTACTTC. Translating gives CASSWDREETQYF.

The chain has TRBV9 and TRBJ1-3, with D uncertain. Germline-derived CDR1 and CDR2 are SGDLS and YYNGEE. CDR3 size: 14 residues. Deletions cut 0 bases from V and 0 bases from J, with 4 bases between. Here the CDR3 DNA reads TGTGCCAGCAGCGTAGGGCGCTCTGGAAACACCATATATTTT. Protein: CASSVGRSGNTIYF.

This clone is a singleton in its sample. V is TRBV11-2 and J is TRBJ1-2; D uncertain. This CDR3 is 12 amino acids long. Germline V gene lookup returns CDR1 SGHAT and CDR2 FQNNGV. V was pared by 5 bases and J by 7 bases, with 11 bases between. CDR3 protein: CASSLRAGGYTF. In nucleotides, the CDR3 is TGTGCCAGCAGCCTCCGGGCGGGTGGCTACACCTTC.

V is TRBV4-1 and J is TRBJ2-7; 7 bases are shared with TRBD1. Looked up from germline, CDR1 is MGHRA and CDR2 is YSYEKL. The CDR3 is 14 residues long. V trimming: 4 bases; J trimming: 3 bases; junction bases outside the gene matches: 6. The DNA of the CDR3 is TGCGCCAGCAGCCCCGCCGGGACAGTCTACGAGCAGTACTTC. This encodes CASSPAGTVYEQYF.

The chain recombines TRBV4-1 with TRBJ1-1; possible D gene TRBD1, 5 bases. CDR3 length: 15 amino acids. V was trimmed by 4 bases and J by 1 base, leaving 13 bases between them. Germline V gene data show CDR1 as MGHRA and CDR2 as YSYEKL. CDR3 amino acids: CASSRPWGGNTEAFF. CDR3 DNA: TGCGCCAGCAGCCGACCCTGGGGGGGGAACACTGAAGCTTTCTTT.

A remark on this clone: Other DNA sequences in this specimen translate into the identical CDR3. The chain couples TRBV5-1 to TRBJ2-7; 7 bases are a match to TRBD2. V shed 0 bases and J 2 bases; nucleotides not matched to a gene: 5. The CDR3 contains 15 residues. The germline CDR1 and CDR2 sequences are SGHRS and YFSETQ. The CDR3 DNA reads TGCGCCAGCAGCTTGGAACTAGCGTCGACCTACGAGCAGTACTTC. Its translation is CASSLELASTYEQYF.